The clone carrying this TCR beta chain has a count of ten or more. Antigen unknown. The data were taken from a study of T cells in Graves' hyperthyroidism and ophthalmopathy. Findings and caveats of the study: Ophthalmopathy, which appeared later, was predicted by the model a median 6.5 months before onset. Among clonotypes expanded in thyroid above 0.001, most were also found in blood.

RNA transcripts served as the template for amplifying TCR beta CDR3 regions. First-round RT-PCR with HTBI primers amplified the TCR CDR3 region. TCRdb redid the calling of the multiplex PCR reads with MiXCR, one entry per CDR3 protein. The data hold roughly 750,000 distinct CDR3 sequences, with about a sixth observed a single time. Germline loops: CDR1 SNHLY, CDR2 FYNNEI. V shed 4 bases and J 0 bases; nucleotides not matched to a gene: 3. This CDR3 contains 16 residues. Over 18 months, lack of ophthalmopathy progression marked Graves' hyperthyroidism as stable. Out of over 7.5 ml of fresh peripheral blood came the PBMCs.

The chain carries TRBV2 and TRBJ2-2; 9 bases match TRBD1. The TCR sequence derives from a man younger than 35 with Graves' hyperthyroidism. The sample was blood. CDR3 nucleotides: TGTGCCAGCAGTGGGGACAGGGCGACGAACACCGGGGAGCTGTTTTTT. It yields the protein CASSGDRATNTGELFF.